A single sample gave rise to the 21 T cell receptor beta chains below, sequenced in a study of OX40 agonist ivuxolimab in advanced cancers. Library prep was done by the immunoSEQ multiplex PCR assay. The clones in this table, taken by TCRdb from immuneACCESS, are in-frame only. Not every clone is retained; where verified, under half of the shortfall comes from an unresolved V gene, and the cause of the rest is unknown. The sample table holds some 83,000 clones, of which roughly nine tenths were seen once. The ten largest make up roughly 8.4% of the sample. The source material was CD4+ or CD8+ T cells sorted from blood, sampled in a trial of the OX40 agonist ivuxolimab. These receptors were obtained from an adult with an advanced solid tumor such as melanoma, head and neck, liver or kidney cancer.

The chain combines TRBV19 with TRBJ1-5; TRBD1 might be the D (5 bases). Germline CDR1 LNHDA, CDR2 SQIVND (reference sequence). V was trimmed by 7 bases and J by 5 bases, leaving 18 bases between them. This CDR3 is built from 15 residues. The CDR3 DNA follows: TGTGCCAGTACCGGCTGGGGCCTTGGGGATCAGCCCCAGCATTTT. Translation gives CASTGWGLGDQPQHF.

The V gene is TRBV18, the J gene TRBJ1-4; 8 positions agree with TRBD1. Unmatched junction bases numbered 5, after V lost 3 bases and J lost 2 bases. Germline lookup yields CDR1 KGHSH and CDR2 LQKENI. This CDR3 has 16 residues. CDR3 nucleotides: TGTGCCAGCTCACCGGGCAGGGGGCTCACTAATGAAAAACTGTTTTTT. It specifies CASSPGRGLTNEKLFF.

The gene calls are TRBV28 and TRBJ1-1, with D unresolved. V gave up 2 bases and J gave up 0 bases, with 4 bases separating them. The germline V gene has CDR1 MDHEN and CDR2 SYDVKM. This CDR3 is built from 13 residues. Here the CDR3 reads CASSLPVNTEAFF. CDR3 nucleotides: TGTGCCAGCAGTTTACCCGTGAACACTGAAGCTTTCTTT.

CDR3 in DNA: TGTGCCAGCAGCCCCGGCGGAAAACTGTTTTTT. Translating it yields CASSPGGKLFF. The chain is built from TRBV6-5 and TRBJ1-4; D call uncertain. The CDR3 runs 11 residues. Trimming shortened V by 6 bases and J by 10 bases, and 9 bases separated the two germline ends. From germline, CDR1 is MNHEY and CDR2 SVGAGI.

This rearrangement joins TRBV5-1 to TRBJ1-2; D remains unclear. Germline assignment: CDR1 SGHRS and CDR2 YFSETQ. V lost 1 base and J lost 10, with 17 bases in between. The CDR3 extends over 14 amino acids. This chain's CDR3 is CASSLKHPLYDYTF. The CDR3 DNA reads TGCGCCAGCAGCTTGAAACACCCTCTCTACGACTACACCTTC.

This sequence joins TRBV28 and TRBJ1-5; D is unresolved. The CDR3 contains 13 residues. Germline V gene sequence: CDR1 MDHEN, CDR2 SYDVKM. V lost 3 bases and J lost 4, with 7 bases in between. CDR3 sequence: CASSLTGNQPQHF. DNA of the CDR3: TGTGCCAGCAGTTTGACGGGAAATCAGCCCCAGCATTTT.

This clone was detected once. This chain links TRBV9 with TRBJ1-2; 8 bases align to TRBD1. Per germline, CDR1 SGDLS and CDR2 YYNGEE. CDR3 length: 14 amino acids. The junction had 6 bases not matched to a gene; V was cut back by 2 bases and J by 6 bases. CDR3 sequence (DNA): TGTGCCAGCAGCGTGGCGACAGGGGCGCATGGCTACACCTTC. Amino acid sequence: CASSVATGAHGYTF.

This rearrangement joins TRBV2 to TRBJ1-5; D is undetermined. Germline V gene data show CDR1 as SNHLY and CDR2 as FYNNEI. CDR3 length equals 14 residues. V was shortened by 6 bases and J by 0 bases, with 9 bases between the two germline ends. CDR3 coding DNA: TGTGCCAGCAGCGCTTATTATAGCAATCAGCCCCAGCATTTT. Residues: CASSAYYSNQPQHF.

This chain uses TRBV7-9 with TRBJ2-3; D gene unclear. V gave up 0 bases and J gave up 8 bases, with 6 bases separating them. This CDR3 region has 12 residues. The germline V gene encodes CDR1 SEHNR and CDR2 FQNEAQ (reference sequence). The CDR3 loop is CASSLAHATQYF. The DNA for the CDR3 is TGTGCCAGCAGCTTAGCGCACGCTACGCAGTATTTT.

The CDR3 loop reads CASSQVHGANQPQHF. For the CDR3, the DNA is TGCGCCAGCAGCCAAGTTCATGGGGCCAATCAGCCCCAGCATTTT. This chain links TRBV4-3 with TRBJ1-5, with a weak D call TRBD1 (5 bases). The CDR3 spans 15 residues. Trimming pared 1 base from V and 3 bases from J, leaving 10 bases between. Germline V gene lookup returns CDR1 LGHNA and CDR2 YSLEER.

V is TRBV9 and J is TRBJ1-3; TRBD1 is a possible D gene (5 bases). The CDR3 is made up of 12 amino acids. Trimming shortened V by 0 bases and J by 11 bases, and 9 bases separated the two germline ends. Germline V gives CDR1 SGDLS, CDR2 YYNGEE. The CDR3 here is CASSVVSGSIYF. DNA for the CDR3: TGTGCCAGCAGCGTAGTGTCAGGGTCCATATATTTT.

This clone was counted once. V usage is TRBV6-5 and J usage is TRBJ1-5, with TRBD1 matching over 8 bases. The CDR3 spans 14 residues. The germline V gene has CDR1 MNHEY and CDR2 SVGAGI. The J segment lost 4 bases and the V segment lost 6 bases, leaving 5 bases of the junction unmatched. CDR3: CASRRTGTNQPQHF. The CDR3 region has the DNA TGTGCCAGCAGAAGGACAGGGACTAATCAGCCCCAGCATTTT.

The genes are TRBV21-1 and TRBJ1-3. TRBV21-1 is a known pseudogene. The CDR3 covers 16 residues. CDR3 sequence (DNA): TGTGCCAGCATCGGTAGGGGGGAAATATCTGGAAACACCATATATTTT. The encoded protein is CASIGRGEISGNTIYF.

This clone has a single count. The chain is built from TRBV4-1 and TRBJ1-2; 8 nucleotides agree with TRBD1. The CDR3 loop spans 17 amino acids. Germline V gene sequence: CDR1 MGHRA, CDR2 YSYEKL. V was clipped by 0 bases and J by 2 bases; unmatched bases: 8. Here the CDR3 reads CASSQDTRGRGNYGYTF. The DNA of the CDR3 is TGCGCCAGCAGCCAAGATACCAGGGGGCGAGGGAACTATGGCTACACCTTC.

This chain joins TRBV28 and TRBJ1-1, with D hard to call. The CDR3 sequence is 14 residues long. Germline assignment: CDR1 MDHEN and CDR2 SYDVKM. Deletions cut 3 bases from V and 0 bases from J, with 8 bases between. The CDR3 coding sequence is TGTGCCAGCAGTTTGAGACCCTTGAACACTGAAGCTTTCTTT. Translation: CASSLRPLNTEAFF.

The chain couples TRBV28 to TRBJ2-3; D is uncertain. CDR3 size: 15 residues. Germline V gives CDR1 MDHEN, CDR2 SYDVKM. With 3 bases removed from V and 0 bases from J, the gap between germline ends came to 10 bases. CDR3 nucleotides: TGTGCCAGCAGTTTGGGCAGAACTAGCACAGATACGCAGTATTTT. It translates to CASSLGRTSTDTQYF.

The genes are TRBV28 and TRBJ2-6, with D perhaps matching TRBD1 or TRBD2 (5 bases each). V was trimmed by 3 bases and J by 1 base, leaving 7 bases between them. CDR1 is MDHEN and CDR2 is SYDVKM in the germline V gene. The CDR3 sequence is 15 residues long. CDR3: CASSLGESGANVLTF. In nucleotides, the CDR3 is TGTGCCAGCAGTTTGGGGGAGTCTGGGGCCAACGTCCTGACTTTC.

The chain has TRBV4-3 and TRBJ1-1; D call uncertain. The germline V gene has CDR1 LGHNA and CDR2 YSLEER. The V end lost 4 bases, the J end lost 1 base, and 16 bases lay between the germline ends. The CDR3 contains 16 residues. The CDR3 spells CASSLGVLIENTEAFF. The CDR3 DNA follows: TGCGCCAGCAGCCTCGGCGTCTTAATAGAGAACACTGAAGCTTTCTTT.

In this sample, this clone turned up once. The gene calls are TRBV4-2 and TRBJ2-1; D is possibly TRBD2 (6 bases). V lost 3 bases to trimming and J lost 5 bases, with 17 bases between them. The length of the CDR3 is 16 residues. The germline gives CDR1 LGHNA, CDR2 YNFKEQ. The CDR3 loop is CASSHPEEGENNEQFF. CDR3 coding DNA: TGTGCCAGCAGCCACCCTGAGGAGGGCGAAAACAATGAGCAGTTCTTC.

The chain uses TRBV7-8 and TRBJ1-2; D ambiguous. CDR1 and CDR2 (germline): SGHVS, FQNEAQ. The CDR3 loop spans 13 amino acids. V was shortened by 5 bases and J by 4 bases, with 11 bases between the two germline ends. The DNA for the CDR3 is TGTGCCAGCAGCAACCAAGTGCCCTATGGCTACACCTTC. Residues: CASSNQVPYGYTF.

The chain carries TRBV5-6 and TRBJ1-2; D unclear. The V end was cut by 3 bases, the J end by 5 bases, with 14 bases between. Per the germline V gene, CDR1 is SGHDT and CDR2 is YYEEEE. The CDR3 loop spans 14 amino acids. The CDR3 DNA is TGTGCCAGCAGCTCAGCTGGAAGGCATTATGGCTACACCTTC. Translation gives CASSSAGRHYGYTF.